The 27 T cell receptor beta chains given below trace back to one sample, sequenced in a study of sequential checkpoint blockade in melanoma. As for treatment: randomized to nivolumab then ipilimumab (arm A) or the reverse (arm B). TCRdb's copy holds only in-frame clones and misses some; the assay was immunoSEQ multiplex PCR. The data show 1,500 to 2,000 clones, with over 70% seen just once and approximately 22% held by the top ten. This specimen consisted of CD8+ T cells sorted from blood (inferred from file names), obtained from a patient given nivolumab and ipilimumab in sequence. Receptor source: a human donor with melanoma.

In this sample, this clone turned up a few times. The chain's CDR3 is CASSGHLLHIHHNSPLHF. The CDR3 bases are TGTGCCAGCAGCGGGCACCTGCTACACATACATCATAATTCACCCCTCCACTTT. V and J are TRBV21-1 and TRBJ1-6; TRBD1 reflects the table's D call only, with no check against the DNA. TRBV21-1 constitutes a pseudogene. This CDR3 comprises 18 residues.

This clone has just one count. The chain uses TRBV6-4 and TRBJ2-1; 9 bases are shared with TRBD2. The CDR3 totals 16 residues. Germline loops: CDR1 MRHNA, CDR2 SNTAGT. V lost 0 bases and J lost 8; bases outside the gene matches: 8. The CDR3 region has the DNA TGTGCCAGCAGTGACTCGATTGCGGGGGGGATGGATGAGCAGTTCTTC. Protein: CASSDSIAGGMDEQFF.

This chain connects TRBV11-2 to TRBJ2-1, with D unresolved. V shed 2 bases and J shed 9 bases, with 5 bases lying between them. Per germline, CDR1 SGHAT and CDR2 FQNNGV. The CDR3 sequence is 11 residues long. CDR3: CASSLSGEQFF. The CDR3 bases are TGTGCCAGCAGCTTATCGGGTGAGCAGTTCTTC.

The CDR3 coding sequence is TGTGCCAGCAGTTTCGGCTTAGGCAGGGACTACGAGCAGTACTTC. Translating it yields CASSFGLGRDYEQYF. The chain couples TRBV27 to TRBJ2-7; D may be TRBD1 (5 bases). Germline loops: CDR1 MNHEY, CDR2 SMNVEV (reference sequence). This CDR3 is 15 amino acids long. Deletions cut 3 bases from V and 3 bases from J, with 15 bases between.

This rearrangement joins TRBV9 to TRBJ2-1; D gene uncertain. The CDR3 spans 13 residues. CDR1 and CDR2 from the germline V gene are SGDLS and YYNGEE. V gave up 1 base and J gave up 4 bases, with 6 bases separating them. The CDR3 region has the DNA TGTGCCAGCAGCGTATATGTTTACAATGAGCAGTTCTTC. As protein: CASSVYVYNEQFF.

This clone appeared a few times. The chain joins TRBV11-1 to TRBJ2-5; 8 bases line up with TRBD1. J lost 4 bases, V lost 6 bases, and 7 bases had no gene match. Germline CDR1 SGHAT, CDR2 FQDESV (reference sequence). The CDR3 contains 14 residues. DNA of the CDR3: TGTGCCAGCAGTTTGACAGGGGTCTTAGAGACCCAGTACTTC. Translating it yields CASSLTGVLETQYF.

The chain uses TRBV6-1 and TRBJ1-3; D is undetermined. This CDR3 spans 15 amino acids. Germline V gene lookup returns CDR1 MNHNS and CDR2 SASEGT. Trimming pared 6 bases from V and 4 bases from J, leaving 16 bases between. This chain's CDR3 is CASSREIHGGNTIYF. The CDR3 region has the DNA TGTGCCAGCAGCCGCGAAATTCACGGGGGAAACACCATATATTTT.

This clone was observed once. The chain joins TRBV13 to TRBJ2-7; 8 bases agree with TRBD2. There are 15 residues in the CDR3. CDR1 is PRHDT, CDR2 FYEKMQ, per germline (reference sequence). The V segment lost 0 bases and the J segment 2 bases; nucleotides outside the gene matches: 3. The CDR3 bases are TGTGCCAGCAGCTTAGGAGAGACTAGCGCCTACGAGCAGTACTTC. Translation gives CASSLGETSAYEQYF.

The rearrangement links TRBV4-3 to TRBJ1-3, with 10 bases matching TRBD1. Germline lookup yields CDR1 LGHNA and CDR2 YSLEER. Unmatched junction bases numbered 4, after V lost 4 bases and J lost 4 bases. This CDR3 has 15 amino acids. The CDR3 nucleotides read TGCGCCAGCAGCCCCGGGACAGGGGAGGGAAACACCATATATTTT. It encodes CASSPGTGEGNTIYF.

The chain combines TRBV19 with TRBJ2-1; 7 nucleotides match TRBD1. J gave up 2 bases and V 7 bases, and 14 bases lay outside the gene matches. From germline, CDR1 is LNHDA and CDR2 SQIVND (reference sequence). This CDR3 region has 17 residues. The CDR3 spells CASKRDIGQGAYNEQFF. The CDR3 nucleotides are TGTGCCAGTAAACGAGATATTGGGCAGGGGGCCTACAATGAGCAGTTCTTC. Complete variable domain (other parts from reference TRBV19 and TRBJ2-1): DGGITQSPKYLFRKEGQNVTLSCEQNLNHDAMYWYRQDPGQGLRLIYYSQIVNDFQKGDIAEGYSVSREKKESFPLTVTSAQKNPTAFYLCASKRDIGQGAYNEQFFGPGTRLTVL.

By proportion, this clone is large. The gene calls are TRBV4-3 and TRBJ2-7; a weak D match, TRBD2 (6 bases). This CDR3 contains 14 residues. CDR1 and CDR2 (germline): LGHNA, YSLEER. The V and J ends lost 4 bases and 3 bases respectively, with 13 bases between them. This CDR3 reads CASSPDFSGYEQYF. The CDR3 DNA reads as TGCGCCAGCAGCCCGGACTTTAGCGGCTACGAGCAGTACTTC.

The chain carries TRBV30 and TRBJ2-5, with 9 bases aligning to TRBD1. The last part of the DNA fits TRBJ2-7 better; the J call may be wrong. CDR1 and CDR2 from the germline V gene are GTSNPN and SVGIG (reference sequence). The CDR3 extends over 14 amino acids. In DNA, the CDR3 is TGTGCCTGGAGCAAGGACAGGGGAGGGTACGAGCAGTACTTC. Translating gives CAWSKDRGGYEQYF.

V is TRBV9 and J is TRBJ2-5; possible D gene TRBD1, 5 bases. With the DNA end fitting TRBJ2-7 better, the J assignment may be wrong. The CDR3 contains 14 residues. Per the germline V gene, CDR1 is SGDLS and CDR2 is YYNGEE. This chain's CDR3 is CASSVGDSRNEQYF. The CDR3 DNA reads TGTGCCAGCAGCGTAGGAGACAGCAGGAACGAGCAGTACTTC.

In its sample, this clone was seen once. The chain has TRBV5-6 and TRBJ1-1, with a possible D match to TRBD1 (5 bases). V was shortened by 0 bases and J by 0 bases, with 9 bases between the two germline ends. CDR1 and CDR2 from the germline V gene are SGHDT and YYEEEE. CDR3 length: 15 amino acids. CDR3 in DNA: TGTGCCAGCAGCTTGGCCCGGGGGGTGAACACTGAAGCTTTCTTT. Translating gives CASSLARGVNTEAFF.

The table lists this clone with a few counts. J is TRBJ2-7 and V is TRBV6-4, with TRBD1 matching 9 bases. Trimming removed 8 bases from V and 2 bases from J; junction bases left unmatched: 7. The germline gives CDR1 MRHNA, CDR2 SNTAGT. The CDR3 extends over 14 amino acids. CDR3: CASSPGQGAYEQYF. The DNA for the CDR3 is TGTGCCAGCTCCCCGGGACAGGGTGCCTACGAGCAGTACTTC.

V and J are TRBV27 and TRBJ1-5; TRBD1 matches 10 bases. V lost 8 bases to trimming and J lost 2 bases; unmatched junction nucleotides: 6. The CDR3 runs to 15 residues. Germline V lookup: CDR1 MNHEY, CDR2 SMNVEV (reference sequence). The CDR3 region is CASSAGTGGNQPQHF. The CDR3 nucleotides are TGTGCCAGCTCAGCCGGGACAGGGGGCAATCAGCCCCAGCATTTT.

V and J are TRBV13 and TRBJ1-2; 7 bases fit TRBD1. Germline values: CDR1 PRHDT, CDR2 FYEKMQ (reference sequence). CDR3 length: 15 amino acids. The V segment lost 4 bases and the J segment 4 bases; nucleotides outside the gene matches: 9. CDR3 amino acids: CASSYPLDRIYGYTF. CDR3 sequence (DNA): TGTGCCAGCAGCTACCCCCTGGACAGGATCTATGGCTACACCTTC.

The rearrangement links TRBV5-1 to TRBJ2-7; 11 bases are a match to TRBD1. Trimming cost V 3 bases and J 4 bases; bases outside gene matches: 3. The CDR3 is 14 residues long. CDR1 and CDR2 from the germline V gene are SGHRS and YFSETQ. CDR3 sequence reads: CASSYGTGGYEQYF. The CDR3, as DNA: TGCGCCAGCAGCTACGGGACAGGGGGGTACGAGCAGTACTTC.

This clone counts as large (0.1 to 1%). The V gene is TRBV19, the J gene TRBJ1-1; TRBD1 matches at 7 bases. The CDR3 covers 13 residues. Per germline, CDR1 LNHDA and CDR2 SQIVND (reference sequence). V dropped 6 bases and J dropped 3; count of bases not matched to a gene: 4. CDR3 in amino acids: CASRPGQHTEAFF. The DNA for the CDR3 is TGTGCCAGTAGACCGGGACAGCACACTGAAGCTTTCTTT.

This clone is judged large. V is TRBV4-1 and J is TRBJ2-7; perhaps TRBD1 as D (5 bases). Germline values: CDR1 MGHRA, CDR2 YSYEKL. Trimming removed 0 bases from V and 0 bases from J, with 12 bases in between. The CDR3 runs 16 residues. CDR3 loop: CASSQDITDSSYEQYF. The CDR3 region has the DNA TGCGCCAGCAGCCAAGATATTACAGACAGCTCCTACGAGCAGTACTTC.

The chain employs TRBV4-3 and TRBJ2-7, with 11 bases lining up with TRBD2. The CDR3 loop spans 13 amino acids. Germline values: CDR1 LGHNA, CDR2 YSLEER. J gave up 5 bases and V 3 bases, and 0 bases lay outside the gene matches. The DNA of the CDR3 is TGCGCCAGCAGCCAGGGACTAGCGGACGAGCAGTACTTC. This sequence encodes CASSQGLADEQYF.

This clone was counted once. This chain links TRBV6-1 with TRBJ1-6; 8 nucleotides line up with TRBD1. Germline CDR1 reads MNHNS; CDR2 reads SASEGT. V trimming: 3 bases; J trimming: 7 bases; junction bases outside the gene matches: 5. The CDR3 runs 15 residues. CDR3 in DNA: TGTGCCAGCAGTGATTGGACAGGGAAGAATTCACCCCTCCACTTT. Residues: CASSDWTGKNSPLHF.

In this sample, this clone turned up once. This chain links TRBV27 with TRBJ2-7; TRBD2 matches at 10 bases. The CDR3 spans 15 residues. CDR1 and CDR2 from the germline V gene are MNHEY and SMNVEV (reference sequence). Trimming removed 6 bases from V and 3 bases from J; junction bases left unmatched: 8. CDR3 amino acids: CASRISSGSLYEQYF. The CDR3 bases are TGTGCCAGCAGGATCTCTAGCGGGAGCCTCTACGAGCAGTACTTC.

The rearrangement uses TRBV27 and TRBJ2-7; no definite D call. From germline, CDR1 is MNHEY and CDR2 SMNVEV (reference sequence). There are 11 residues in the CDR3. Trimming removed 5 bases from V and 0 bases from J, with 2 bases in between. As DNA, the CDR3 is TGTGCCAGCAGTCACTCCTACGAGCAGTACTTC. This codes for CASSHSYEQYF.

The rearrangement uses TRBV4-3 and TRBJ1-3; D unresolved. This CDR3 has 16 residues. Trimming cost V 1 base and J 4 bases, with 14 bases left between them. The V gene's germline CDR1 is LGHNA and CDR2 YSLEER. The DNA of the CDR3 is TGCGCCAGCAGCCAAGGGTCTACGGCAGGAGGAAACACCATATATTTT. This gives the protein CASSQGSTAGGNTIYF.

V is TRBV18 and J is TRBJ1-5; tentatively, D is TRBD1 (5 bases). The CDR3 runs 13 residues. The germline V and J ends were trimmed by 10 bases and 1 base, with 11 bases remaining between them. Per the germline V gene, CDR1 is KGHSH and CDR2 is LQKENI. In DNA, the CDR3 is TGTGCCAACTCTCGGGGGAGCAATCAGCCCCAGCATTTT. Translating gives CANSRGSNQPQHF.

The genes are TRBV25-1 and TRBJ2-7; tentative D call: TRBD1 (5 bases). CDR3 size: 15 residues. The V end was cut by 0 bases, the J end by 2 bases, with 11 bases between. Germline CDR1 is MGHDK and CDR2 is SYGVNS. The CDR3 DNA reads as TGTGCCAGCAGTGAATATCCCGACAGCACCTACGAGCAGTACTTC. Translated: CASSEYPDSTYEQYF.